Below, 16 T cell receptor beta chains from the same sample are listed, as sequenced in a study of PD-1 blockade in classical Hodgkin lymphoma. TCRdb's copy holds only in-frame clones and misses some; the assay was immunoSEQ multiplex PCR. The table lists 11,000 to 15,000 clones, 65% to 85% of them singletons. Time point meaning: cycle 4 day 1 (C4D1), after 6 weeks of nivolumab. All patients experienced relapse after autologous stem cell transplantation, and brentuximab vedotin exposure was variable. The sequencing here drew on peripheral blood mononuclear cells (PBMCs), taken before the fourth cycle of nivolumab. Receptors originate from a human donor with classical Hodgkin lymphoma.

This rearrangement joins TRBV7-2 to TRBJ2-5; D gene unclear. CDR1 and CDR2 from the germline V gene are SGHTA and FQGNSA. V was shortened by 2 bases and J by 6 bases, with 13 bases between the two germline ends. The CDR3 loop spans 14 amino acids. In DNA, the CDR3 is TGTGCCAGCAGCTTAAGATTGGGCGTCCAGACCCAGTACTTC. Amino acids: CASSLRLGVQTQYF.

This chain joins TRBV14 and TRBJ1-4; weak D call: TRBD1 (6 bases). Germline V gene lookup returns CDR1 SGHDN and CDR2 FVKESK. CDR3 length: 15 residues. The V end lost 4 bases, the J end lost 3 bases, and 12 bases lay between the germline ends. CDR3 sequence (DNA): TGTGCCAGCAGCCTTCAGGGGTCTTCTAATGAAAAACTGTTTTTT. Translation: CASSLQGSSNEKLFF.

The rearrangement joins TRBV27 to TRBJ1-2, with no clear D. The CDR3 runs to 13 residues. Between the trimmed V and J ends, which lost 3 bases and 2 bases, there was a span of 7 bases. The V gene's germline CDR1 is MNHEY and CDR2 SMNVEV (reference sequence). The CDR3, as DNA: TGTGCCAGCAGTTTCAGACTGAACTATGGCTACACCTTC. It yields the protein CASSFRLNYGYTF.

V and J are TRBV6-5 and TRBJ1-6, with 7 positions matching TRBD1. Trimming cost V 8 bases and J 6 bases; bases outside gene matches: 4. The CDR3 contains 13 residues. Germline V gives CDR1 MNHEY, CDR2 SVGAGI. The CDR3 loop reads CASLGQSNSPLHF. The CDR3, as DNA: TGTGCCAGCCTGGGACAGAGTAATTCACCCCTCCACTTT.

This clone has a single count. This chain joins TRBV28 and TRBJ1-5; TRBD1 matches 8 bases. With V trimmed by 4 bases and J by 3 bases, 8 bases remained unmatched. CDR3 length: 16 amino acids. The germline V gene has CDR1 MDHEN and CDR2 SYDVKM. The CDR3 reads CASSSLQGGLNQPQHF. For the CDR3, the DNA is TGTGCCAGCAGTTCCTTACAGGGGGGACTCAATCAGCCCCAGCATTTT.

The rearrangement uses TRBV28 and TRBJ2-5; no reliable D call. The CDR3 runs 12 residues. Between the trimmed V and J ends, which lost 5 bases and 4 bases, there was a span of 8 bases. Germline V lookup: CDR1 MDHEN, CDR2 SYDVKM. CDR3 amino acids: CASSRLRETQYF. The CDR3 nucleotides are TGTGCCAGCAGTCGGTTGCGAGAGACCCAGTACTTC.

On this clone itself: Sequence at one end of the junction differs from germline and may be a read error. Distinct nucleotide sequences in the sample also encode this CDR3. This sequence joins TRBV5-4 and TRBJ2-2; TRBD2 is a possible D gene (6 bases). CDR3 length equals 18 residues. Germline V gives CDR1 SGHNT, CDR2 YYREEE (reference sequence). CDR3 amino acids: CASSLGGRPPGVGRELFF. The CDR3 nucleotides read TGTGCCAGCAGCTTGGGAGGCCGACCTCCGGGGGTTGGAAGGGAACTGTTTTTT. Supplemented by reference TRBV5-4 and TRBJ2-2, the full variable domain reads ETGVTQSPTHLIKTRGQQVTLRCSSQSGHNTVSWYQQALGQGPQFIFQYYREEENGRGNFPPRFSGLQFPNYSSELNVNALELDDSALYLCASSLGGRPPGVGRELFFGEGSRLTVL.

The chain uses TRBV6-6 and TRBJ1-5; tentatively, D is TRBD1 (5 bases). CDR3 length equals 16 residues. With 0 bases removed from V and 5 bases from J, the gap between germline ends came to 14 bases. CDR1 and CDR2 from the germline V gene are MNHNY and SVGAGI (reference sequence). The CDR3 protein is CASSYSKGWGDQPQHF. In nucleotides, the CDR3 is TGTGCCAGCAGTTACTCGAAGGGCTGGGGCGATCAGCCCCAGCATTTT.

As concerns this clone: At one end, the junction sequence differs from germline, possibly due to a read error. This sequence joins TRBV19 and TRBJ1-5; 10 positions agree with TRBD1. The germline V gene has CDR1 LNHDA and CDR2 SQIVND (reference sequence). CDR3 size: 16 residues. In nucleotides, the CDR3 is TGTACCAGTAGTCCCCGGACAGGGGGTAGCAATCAGCCCCAGCATTTT. It specifies CTSSPRTGGSNQPQHF.

The chain joins TRBV28 to TRBJ1-2; possible D gene TRBD1, 5 bases. CDR1 and CDR2 from the germline V gene are MDHEN and SYDVKM. V gave up 5 bases and J gave up 3 bases, with 10 bases separating them. This CDR3 is 13 amino acids long. The CDR3 DNA follows: TGTGCCAGCAGTCTCCAGGGTGACTATGGCTACACCTTC. This encodes CASSLQGDYGYTF.

This sequence joins TRBV7-8 and TRBJ1-2; TRBD1 matches at 7 bases. V shed 1 base, J shed 3 bases, and the junction held 2 bases outside the gene matches. The CDR3 totals 14 residues. Germline V CDR1 and CDR2: SGHVS, FQNEAQ. The CDR3 here is CASSLGQGHYGYTF. The CDR3 DNA reads TGTGCCAGCAGCTTAGGACAGGGCCACTATGGCTACACCTTC.

This chain connects TRBV7-2 to TRBJ2-1; D might be TRBD2 (6 bases). The CDR3 length is 16 residues. Per germline, CDR1 SGHTA and CDR2 FQGNSA. V was shortened by 5 bases and J by 4 bases, with 18 bases between the two germline ends. CDR3 amino acids: CASSPKKGAGYNEQFF. The DNA of the CDR3 is TGTGCCAGCAGCCCAAAAAAGGGAGCGGGTTACAATGAGCAGTTCTTC.

The rearrangement joins TRBV30 to TRBJ2-5, with D uncertain. This CDR3 is built from 15 residues. Per the germline V gene, CDR1 is GTSNPN and CDR2 is SVGIG (reference sequence). Trimming removed 3 bases at V and 2 bases at J, with 16 bases between. The CDR3 nucleotides are TGTGCCTGGAGCCGATGGACGTTGGGACAAGAGACCCAGTACTTC. Its translation is CAWSRWTLGQETQYF.

The sample holds a few counts of this clone. The chain joins TRBV6-5 to TRBJ1-6; D not certain. The CDR3 extends over 16 amino acids. Germline values: CDR1 MNHEY, CDR2 SVGAGI. V was pared by 0 bases and J by 10 bases, with 16 bases between. The CDR3 protein is CASSYSTDAAGSPLHF. For the CDR3, the DNA is TGTGCCAGCAGTTACTCCACGGACGCCGCTGGATCACCCCTCCACTTT.

Only one count was recorded for this clone. This chain connects TRBV7-2 to TRBJ1-5; D is undetermined. Trimming removed 5 bases from V and 1 base from J, with 15 bases in between. Germline CDR1 is SGHTA and CDR2 is FQGNSA. CDR3 length: 16 residues. The DNA for the CDR3 is TGTGCCAGCAGCCCCTCCCCTGCCCGAAGCAATCAGCCCCAGCATTTT. Amino acids: CASSPSPARSNQPQHF.

In this sample, this clone turned up a few times. The J gene is TRBJ1-2, the V gene TRBV10-1; 7 positions match TRBD1. The ends lost 8 bases at V and 4 bases at J; junction bases unmatched: 7. The germline CDR1 and CDR2 sequences are WNHNN and SYGVQD (reference sequence). The CDR3 extends over 13 amino acids. CDR3 sequence: CASGGQEGYGYTF. CDR3 nucleotides: TGCGCCAGCGGCGGACAGGAGGGCTATGGCTACACCTTC.